This passage covers 3 T cell receptor beta chains from one sample sequenced in a study of blood T cell repertoires in COVID-19. Produced via immunoSEQ multiplex PCR; TCRdb's table is partial and in-frame only. This sample has about 160,000 clones, with about 81% found just once. The sequenced sample consisted of PBMCs or T cells enriched from blood (not recorded which). All receptors derive from a man in his fifties or sixties who had recovered from COVID-19.

V and J are TRBV5-6 and TRBJ1-1, with a weak D call TRBD1 (5 bases). CDR1 is SGHDT and CDR2 is YYEEEE in the germline V gene. This CDR3 has 12 residues. V lost 5 bases and J 11 bases, leaving 16 bases between the germline ends. The CDR3 sequence: CASSQVGAEAFF. The CDR3 nucleotides read TGTGCCAGCAGTCAGGTAGGGGCGGAGGCTTTCTTT.

The chain has TRBV9 and TRBJ2-7; maybe TRBD2 (6 bases). CDR1 and CDR2 from the germline V gene are SGDLS and YYNGEE. There are 15 residues in the CDR3. Trimming shortened V by 4 bases and J by 4 bases, and 18 bases separated the two germline ends. The DNA for the CDR3 is TGTGCCAGCAGCCCGAAGGGACTCTCGGGGTACGAGCAGTACTTC. It encodes CASSPKGLSGYEQYF.

This chain uses TRBV5-1 with TRBJ2-5; the match to TRBD2 covers 12 bases. The CDR3 spans 15 residues. Trimming took 5 bases from V and 4 from J; bases not matched to a gene: 6. Germline assignment: CDR1 SGHRS and CDR2 YFSETQ. CDR3 coding DNA: TGCGCCAGCAGACTAGCGGGGGGCCCCTTAGAGACCCAGTACTTC. Translation gives CASRLAGGPLETQYF. The complete variable domain, with remaining parts taken from reference TRBV5-1 and TRBJ2-5, reads KAGVTQTPRYLIKTRGQQVTLSCSPISGHRSVSWYQQTPGQGLQFLFEYFSETQRNKGNFPGRFSGRQFSNSRSEMNVSTLELGDSALYLCASRLAGGPLETQYFGPGTRLLVL.